This T cell receptor beta chain was retrieved from a study of blood T cell repertoires in COVID-19. Germline V lookup: CDR1 SGHDT, CDR2 YYEEEE. The CDR3 has 14 amino acids. Trimming took 4 bases from V and 3 from J, leaving 11 bases between them. Per the study methods: Amplification from reference gene primers served as the basis for estimated nucleated cell counts. Clones were sequenced by immunoSEQ multiplex PCR, and TCRdb holds only the in-frame ones, with some missing. Clonal size and the V and J genes are those of that table, whereas D and trimming came from the DNA. The table has about 160,000 clones, approximately 90% seen once; the top ten hold 4.8%. This clone has just a few counts.

Sequenced input: peripheral blood. The clonotype originates from a man aged 25-45 years with COVID-19, enrolled during active disease. The chain is built from TRBV5-6 and TRBJ1-5, with D possibly being TRBD1 (6 bases). The CDR3 loop is CASSRTGSNQPQHF. In DNA, the CDR3 is TGTGCCAGCAGCCGTACAGGGTCCAATCAGCCCCAGCATTTT.